This T cell receptor beta chain was documented in a study of blood T cell repertoires in COVID-19. Study information: The United States, Italy and Spain provided the acute and convalescent COVID-19 samples. The cDNA or gDNA used as material had been derived from T cells, B-cell-depleted T cells, or PBMCs.

Germline lookup yields CDR1 SGHAT and CDR2 FQNNGV. The length of the CDR3 is 13 residues. V was trimmed by 5 bases and J by 9 bases, leaving 14 bases between them. Authors' methods: The assay estimated nucleated cells by amplifying reference gene primers. Sequencing was performed with immunoSEQ multiplex PCR; in TCRdb, only in-frame clones are kept and a portion is missing. The V and J calls and clone size come from that table; D and trimming were worked out from the DNA. Of about 220,000 clones in the sample, roughly 84% were seen once. The sequenced sample was peripheral blood. This TCR was sampled from a man between 35 and 55 years old with active or convalescent COVID-19. The chain employs TRBV11-2 and TRBJ2-1, with D perhaps TRBD2 (6 bases). DNA for the CDR3: TGTGCCAGCAGCCAGACGTTGGGGGGTGAGCAGTTCTTC. Translation: CASSQTLGGEQFF.